This TCR beta chain was documented in a study of cytomegalovirus exposure and HLA in healthy donors. The PCR had 60 Vbeta and 13 Jbeta primers. The method was immunoSEQ multiplex PCR; TCRdb's version includes in-frame clones alone and lacks a portion of them. This sample has fewer than 200,000 clones, with roughly 9.5% found just once. Study-wide results and limits: The study designated about 180 TCR beta chains cytomegalovirus-associated.

This clone was counted between two and nine times. The antigen is unknown. V was clipped by 4 bases and J by 7 bases; unmatched bases: 1. CDR3 size: 12 residues. The V gene's germline CDR1 is SGHTS and CDR2 YDEGEE. The specimen sequenced was PBMCs. The V and J genes are TRBV5-8 and TRBJ2-1; 8 positions match TRBD2. The TCR sequence derives from a woman in her 30s in good health and CMV-seropositive. Here the CDR3 DNA reads TGTGCCAGCAGCCGGGGGGGGAATGAGCAGTTCTTC. It specifies CASSRGGNEQFF.